Here is one T cell receptor (beta chain) with its context. The sample holds one count of this clone. Its antigen remains unidentified. The sample holds no much larger clone one base away, and base qualities are not on file. Collaborating institutions collected whole blood in K2EDTA tubes following their own protocols. Collaborator samples were shipped for TCRbeta analysis as frozen whole blood, isolated PBMCs, or DNA extracted from either sample type. These data come from a study of blood T cell repertoires in COVID-19 (TCRdb year 2020). Background on the whole study: Samples from collaborators originated in the United States, Italy and Spain and spanned both the acute and convalescent phases of COVID-19. The material from the prospective study consisted of cDNA or gDNA derived from T cells, B-cell-depleted T cells, or PBMCs. Subjects who had been exposed to COVID-19, were actively infected with it, or had recovered from it provided the deeply sampled blood TCRbeta repertoires that made up the dataset. The repertoires were released in a freely available public database intended as a resource for research on the immune response to SARS-CoV-2. Samples were obtained from the ongoing ImmuneRACE study (first 160 participants) and from over a thousand subjects provided by 6 global collaborators. Nearly every sample came with metadata listing a de-identified subject ID, COVID-19 status, age in years and sex. Where HLA class I and class II types were available, the types were taken from metadata supplied by the sample provider, not from assay-based typing. Broad study findings and their caveats: Clinical and demographic metadata were provided uncurated, with the amount varying by source and participant.

V lost 2 bases and J lost 0 bases; the stretch between them is 8 bases long. From cysteine to phenylalanine, the CDR3 is 15 amino acids long. Only the CDR3 part of the read is kept: 45 bases, read in frame from the first base. From the germline V gene (reference sequence), CDR1 is LNHDA and CDR2 is SQIVND. The immunoSEQ Assay, a bias-controlled multiplex PCR, was used to amplify TCRbeta CDR3 regions from genomic DNA. The original pipeline was this. The number of nucleated cells in each sample was estimated by amplification of reference gene primers within the assay. To quantify the absolute abundance of each unique TCRbeta CDR3 rearrangement, sequence reads were collapsed and filtered. For each sample, productive Simpson clonality was calculated as the square root of Simpson's diversity index over productive rearrangements. The clones in this table, taken by TCRdb from immuneACCESS, are in-frame only. Not every clone is retained; where verified, under half of the shortfall comes from an unresolved V gene, and the cause of the rest is unknown. V and J calls and clone size follow that table, whereas D and trimming were derived from the DNA. For this sample there are roughly 32,000 clones; 90% appear just once. About 21% of the sample is held by the ten biggest clonotypes.

Sequenced input: peripheral blood. Rearrangement joined TRBV19 to TRBJ1-5; no D segment can be confidently identified. This TCR was recovered from a man at least 80 years old with acute or convalescent COVID-19. The nucleotide sequence is TGTGCCAGTAGTATACTCGACAATAGCAATCAGCCCCAGCATTTT. Its coded protein is CASSILDNSNQPQHF.